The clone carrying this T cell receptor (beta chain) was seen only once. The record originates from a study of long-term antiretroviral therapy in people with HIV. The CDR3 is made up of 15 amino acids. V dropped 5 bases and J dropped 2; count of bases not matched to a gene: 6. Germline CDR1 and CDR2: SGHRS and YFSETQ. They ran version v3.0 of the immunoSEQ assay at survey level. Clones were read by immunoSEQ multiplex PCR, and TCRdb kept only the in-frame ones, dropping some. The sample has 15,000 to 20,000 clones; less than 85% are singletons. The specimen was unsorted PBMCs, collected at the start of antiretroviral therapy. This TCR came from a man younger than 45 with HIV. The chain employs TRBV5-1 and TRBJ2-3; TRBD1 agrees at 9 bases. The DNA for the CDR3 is TGCGCCAGCAGGGGACAGGGAGCCTCCACAGATACGCAGTATTTT. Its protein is CASRGQGASTDTQYF.